This T cell receptor beta chain was identified in a study of breast tumors, draining lymph nodes, adjacent tissues. Study observations and caveats: Compared with lymph nodes, tumors were less diverse; compared with nontumor tissue, more. Tumor T cell lymph node origin was a supported hypothesis, not proven. Tumor and nontumor repertoires were significantly more similar in luminal-like than in basal-like breast cancer. The data were judged consistent with most tumor T cells coming from lymph node and expanding in tumor.

TCRdb ran MiXCR on the multiplex PCR reads and lists one entry per CDR3 protein. The sample has fewer than 150,000 distinct CDR3 sequences, 21% seen once. This clonotype occurred many times. Its antigen remains unidentified. Samples came from axillary lymph nodes draining the breast cancer. The CDR3 is made up of 17 amino acids. The J segment lost 4 bases and the V segment lost 6 bases, leaving 18 bases of the junction unmatched. Germline lookup yields CDR1 SNHLY and CDR2 FYNNEI. V gene TRBV2 combines with J gene TRBJ2-7; 7 nucleotides line up with TRBD2. What was sequenced was axillary lymph node tissue. This receptor was identified in a female donor with breast cancer. Some clones in this sample may be carry-over from other donors' samples. The CDR3 bases are TGTGCCAGCAGAGATCGTCTATGGGGGAGGGACGAATACGAGCAGTACTTC. This translates into CASRDRLWGRDEYEQYF.